The sequence of this T cell receptor (beta chain) was determined in a study of cytomegalovirus exposure and HLA in healthy donors (dated by TCRdb to the late 2010s). Study-level background: The 666 repertoires of the first cohort and the 95 to 150 validation repertoires were produced on the same platform, according to a later analysis. A separate validation cohort of more than 100 different subjects was used in addition to the approximately 670-subject first cohort. To predict cytomegalovirus infection status, the study combined high-throughput TCR immunosequencing, statistical association of individual TCRs with disease status, and machine learning. The study was designed to test whether signatures of past pathogen exposure could be identified by cataloging public T cell receptors. Overall study results and their limits: In vitro tests confirmed that three of the cytomegalovirus-associated TCR beta chains recognize cytomegalovirus antigens. In the study, about 150 TCR beta chains were listed as associated with cytomegalovirus. While some public TCRs were present in many individuals, most TCR sequences turned up only very rarely across donors. The validation cohort had no HLA typing available for a later analysis, so co-occurrence within that cohort was assessed over all 130 or so repertoires. In a later analysis, TCRs clustered in the first cohort were found to also tend to co-occur in the roughly 120 validation repertoires, with 90% to 95% of cluster scores above 0. Cytomegalovirus status was reported to be diagnosed by the classifier with high specificity and sensitivity in both the original and validation cohorts. According to the authors, the approach could potentially be generalized to other disease states and immunological phenotypes.

Libraries were built with the immunoSEQ multiplex PCR assay. The paper's data handling went like this. A statistical classification framework was built for diagnosing cytomegalovirus status from the catalog of TCR beta chain sequences. What TCRdb holds here is the immuneACCESS table cut down to in-frame rearrangements. Part of the clones is not present; checked against another copy, under half of the missing clones reflect an unresolved V gene, and the others are unexplained. The V and J calls and clone size come from that table; D and trimming were worked out from the DNA. The sample table contains tens of thousands of clones; only one count was recorded for about 96% of them. The biggest ten clones account for roughly 1% of the sample. Worth noting for this clone: The target of this receptor is not known. No much larger clone is present one base from it, and per-base qualities are unavailable.

CDR1 is given as SEHNR and CDR2 as FQNEAQ, both from the germline V gene (reference sequence). Deletion took 3 bases off V and 7 bases off J, with a span of 10 bases between the germline ends. From the cysteine through the phenylalanine, the CDR3 covers 12 amino acids. Kept here is only the CDR3 DNA, which spans 36 bases and is read in frame from base 1. The donors were included in the validation cohort of roughly 120 subjects, a group kept apart from the roughly 680-subject first cohort. The specimen was PBMCs. The V gene is TRBV7-9 and the J gene is TRBJ2-7; TRBD2 is a possible D gene, resting on 6 matching bases. The receptor was isolated from a woman aged 18-29 years in good health and CMV-seronegative. The sequenced DNA is TGTGCCAGCAGCTTTATCCGGGGGGAGCAGTACTTC. This is translated as CASSFIRGEQYF. With the rest looked up from the reference TRBV7-9 and TRBJ2-7 genes rather than sequenced, the full variable domain is DTGVSQNPRHKITKRGQNVTFRCDPISEHNRLYWYRQTLGQGPEFLTYFQNEAQLEKSRLLSDRFSAERPKGSFSTLEIQRTEQGDSAMYLCASSFIRGEQYFGPGTRLTVT.